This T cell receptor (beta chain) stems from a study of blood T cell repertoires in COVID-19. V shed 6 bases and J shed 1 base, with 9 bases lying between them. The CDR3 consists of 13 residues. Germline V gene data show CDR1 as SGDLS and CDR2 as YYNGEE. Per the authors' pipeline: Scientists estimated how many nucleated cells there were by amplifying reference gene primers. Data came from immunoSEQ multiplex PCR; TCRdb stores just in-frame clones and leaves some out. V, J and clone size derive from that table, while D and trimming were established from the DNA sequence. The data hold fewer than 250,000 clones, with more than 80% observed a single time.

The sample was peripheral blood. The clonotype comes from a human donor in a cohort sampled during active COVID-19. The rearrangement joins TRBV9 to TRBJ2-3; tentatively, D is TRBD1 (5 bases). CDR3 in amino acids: CASNTGGTDTQYF. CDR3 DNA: TGTGCCAGCAACACAGGAGGCACAGATACGCAGTATTTT.